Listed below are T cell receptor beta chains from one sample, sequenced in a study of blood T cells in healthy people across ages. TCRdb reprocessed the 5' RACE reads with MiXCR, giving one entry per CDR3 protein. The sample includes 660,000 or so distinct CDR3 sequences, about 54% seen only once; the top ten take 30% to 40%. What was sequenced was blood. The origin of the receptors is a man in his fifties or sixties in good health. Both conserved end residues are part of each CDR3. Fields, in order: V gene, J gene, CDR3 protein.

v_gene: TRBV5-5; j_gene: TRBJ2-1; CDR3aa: CASSIRLAGGVSYNEQFF
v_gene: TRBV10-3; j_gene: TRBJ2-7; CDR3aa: CAISDQKGQSYEQYF
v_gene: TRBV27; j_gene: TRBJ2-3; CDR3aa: CASSPRGGPRDTQYF
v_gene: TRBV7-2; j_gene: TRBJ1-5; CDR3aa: CASSPRIGNQPQHF
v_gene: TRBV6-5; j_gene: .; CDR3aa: CASSYGSGEGYEQYF
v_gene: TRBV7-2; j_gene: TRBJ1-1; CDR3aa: CASSPQTGTEAFF
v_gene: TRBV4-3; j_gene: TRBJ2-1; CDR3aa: CASSYYQTGNEQFF
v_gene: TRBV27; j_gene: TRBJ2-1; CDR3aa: CASSLSGATNHNEQFF
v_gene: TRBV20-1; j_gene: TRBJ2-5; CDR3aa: CSAIRGQETQYF
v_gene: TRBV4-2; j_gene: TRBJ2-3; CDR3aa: CASSQEGQGDRDTQYF
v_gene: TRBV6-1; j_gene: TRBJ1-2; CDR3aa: CASSAGGTWDYGYTF
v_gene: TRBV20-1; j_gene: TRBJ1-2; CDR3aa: CSAGDRALNGYTF
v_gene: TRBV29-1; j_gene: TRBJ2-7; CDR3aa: CSVEDTAYEQYF
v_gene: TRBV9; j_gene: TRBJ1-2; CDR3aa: CASSPSDRFYYGYTF
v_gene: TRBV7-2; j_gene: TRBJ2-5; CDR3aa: CASSLVGAFGETQYF
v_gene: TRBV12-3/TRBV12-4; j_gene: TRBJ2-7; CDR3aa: CASSFGTPSSYEQYF
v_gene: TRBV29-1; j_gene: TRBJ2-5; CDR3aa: CSVSDTWRTYF
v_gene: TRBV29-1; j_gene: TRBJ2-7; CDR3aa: CSVRGSQGAATYEQYF